The clone carrying this T cell receptor (beta chain) has a handful of counts. What it recognizes is unknown. Trimming removed 4 bases from V and 6 bases from J; junction bases left unmatched: 12. Germline lookup yields CDR1 GTSNPN and CDR2 SVGIG (reference sequence). The CDR3 is made up of 15 amino acids. The record originates from a study of early T cells in non-severe SARS-CoV-2 infection. TCRdb analysed the 5' RACE reads with MiXCR anew, one entry per CDR3 protein. The sample yields fewer than 85,000 distinct CDR3 sequences, roughly a sixth seen once. Regarding the study as a whole: Private and CD4 specificities were missed by VDJdb matching, skewed to anti-spike CD8.

This clonotype was obtained from an adult who was a healthcare worker with PCR-confirmed SARS-CoV-2 infection or an uninfected control (not recorded which). The chain recombines TRBV30 with TRBJ2-3; TRBD2 matches at 8 bases. The sample comprised whole blood. CDR3 sequence reads: CAWMASGSALDTQYF. The CDR3 DNA reads TGTGCCTGGATGGCTAGCGGGTCCGCACTGGATACGCAGTATTTT.